This T cell receptor beta chain comes out of a study of glioma-infiltrating T cells. This clonotype was seen a few times. Its specificity is unknown. Germline V gene sequence: CDR1 SGHRS, CDR2 YFSETQ. J gave up 4 bases and V 9 bases, and 4 bases lay outside the gene matches. The CDR3 length is 14 residues. TCR alpha and beta CDR3 regions were amplified from RNA using iRepertoire nested multiplex PCR. TCRdb re-derived calls from the multiplex PCR reads in MiXCR, one entry per CDR3 protein. The sample has 100,000 to 150,000 distinct CDR3 sequences; roughly 25% are singletons. Study findings and constraints: Non-neoplastic patients had below-expected tissue-blood divergence, while all gliomas exceeded expectation.

The receptor was derived from a human donor with low-grade glioma or glioblastoma, undergoing nonglioma brain surgery, or in good health (not recorded which). The V call is TRBV5-1, the J call TRBJ2-3; 14 positions agree with TRBD2. Sequencing was carried out using glioma tissue, nonneoplastic brain tissue, or PBMCs (not recorded which). CDR3 nucleotides: TGCGCCACCGGACTAGCGGGAGGTGCAGATACGCAGTATTTT. This encodes CATGLAGGADTQYF.